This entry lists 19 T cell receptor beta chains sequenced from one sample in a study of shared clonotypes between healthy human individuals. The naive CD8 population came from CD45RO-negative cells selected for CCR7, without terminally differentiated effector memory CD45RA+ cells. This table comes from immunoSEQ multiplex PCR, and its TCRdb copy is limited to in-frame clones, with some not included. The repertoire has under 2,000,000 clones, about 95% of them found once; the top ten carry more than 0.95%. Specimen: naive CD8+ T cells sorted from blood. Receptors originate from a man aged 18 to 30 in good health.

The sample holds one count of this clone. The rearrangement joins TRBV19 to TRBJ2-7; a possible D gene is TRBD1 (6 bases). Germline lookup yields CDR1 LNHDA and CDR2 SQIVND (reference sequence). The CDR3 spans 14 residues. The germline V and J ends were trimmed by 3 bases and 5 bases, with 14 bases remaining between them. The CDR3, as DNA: TGTGCCAGTAGTATTATCGGACAGACCGACGAGCAGTACTTC. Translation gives CASSIIGQTDEQYF.

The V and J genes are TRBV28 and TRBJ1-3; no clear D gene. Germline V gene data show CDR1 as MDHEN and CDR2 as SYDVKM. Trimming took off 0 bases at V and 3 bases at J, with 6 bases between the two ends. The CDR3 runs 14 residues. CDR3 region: CASSLWQLGNTIYF. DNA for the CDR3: TGTGCCAGCAGTTTATGGCAGCTTGGAAACACCATATATTTT. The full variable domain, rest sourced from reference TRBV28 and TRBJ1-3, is DVKVTQSSRYLVKRTGEKVFLECVQDMDHENMFWYRQDPGLGLRLIYFSYDVKMKEKGDIPEGYSVSREKKERFSLILESASTNQTSMYLCASSLWQLGNTIYFGEGSWLTVV.

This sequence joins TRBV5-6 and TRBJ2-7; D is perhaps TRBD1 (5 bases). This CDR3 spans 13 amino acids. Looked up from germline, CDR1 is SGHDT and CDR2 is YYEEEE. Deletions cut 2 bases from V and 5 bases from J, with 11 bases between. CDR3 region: CASSFTGSDEQYF. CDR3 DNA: TGTGCCAGCAGCTTTACAGGATCGGACGAGCAGTACTTC.

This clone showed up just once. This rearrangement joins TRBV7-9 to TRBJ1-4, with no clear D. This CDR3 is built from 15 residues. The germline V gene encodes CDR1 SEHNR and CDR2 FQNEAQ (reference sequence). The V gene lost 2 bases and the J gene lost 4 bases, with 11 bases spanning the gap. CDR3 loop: CASSLPLGSNEKLFF. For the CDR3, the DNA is TGTGCCAGCAGCTTACCCCTCGGGAGTAATGAAAAACTGTTTTTT.

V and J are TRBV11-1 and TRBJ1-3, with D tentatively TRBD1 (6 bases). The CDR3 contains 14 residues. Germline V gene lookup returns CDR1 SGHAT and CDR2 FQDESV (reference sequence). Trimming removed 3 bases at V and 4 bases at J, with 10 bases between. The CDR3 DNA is TGTGCCAGCAGCTTCGCAGGGGACGGAAACACCATATATTTT. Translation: CASSFAGDGNTIYF.

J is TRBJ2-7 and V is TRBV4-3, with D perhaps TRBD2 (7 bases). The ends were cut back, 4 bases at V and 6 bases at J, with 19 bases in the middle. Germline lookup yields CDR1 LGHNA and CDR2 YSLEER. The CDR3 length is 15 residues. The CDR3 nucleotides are TGCGCCAGCAGCCTGGCCACGGGGGGCGGGTCCGAGCAGTACTTC. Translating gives CASSLATGGGSEQYF.

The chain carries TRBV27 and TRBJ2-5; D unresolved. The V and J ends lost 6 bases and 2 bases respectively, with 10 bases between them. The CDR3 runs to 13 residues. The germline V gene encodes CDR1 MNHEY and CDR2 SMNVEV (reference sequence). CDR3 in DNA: TGTGCCAGCAGCCGGGCCTTTCAAGAGACCCAGTACTTC. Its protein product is CASSRAFQETQYF.

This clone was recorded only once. CDR3 amino acids: CATSRDRRQSPTNEKLFF. The CDR3 nucleotides are TGTGCCACCAGCAGAGACCGTAGACAGAGTCCAACTAATGAAAAACTGTTTTTT. The chain joins TRBV15 to TRBJ1-4; TRBD1 might be the D (5 bases). Germline CDR1 LNHNV, CDR2 YYDKDF (reference sequence). The CDR3 spans 18 residues. V was trimmed by 0 bases and J by 0 bases, leaving 14 bases between them.

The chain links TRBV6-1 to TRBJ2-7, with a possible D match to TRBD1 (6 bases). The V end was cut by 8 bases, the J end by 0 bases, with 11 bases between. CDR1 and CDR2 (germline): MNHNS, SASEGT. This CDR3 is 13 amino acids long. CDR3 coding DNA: TGTGCCAGCTGCCGAGGGGGCTCCTACGAGCAGTACTTC. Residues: CASCRGGSYEQYF.

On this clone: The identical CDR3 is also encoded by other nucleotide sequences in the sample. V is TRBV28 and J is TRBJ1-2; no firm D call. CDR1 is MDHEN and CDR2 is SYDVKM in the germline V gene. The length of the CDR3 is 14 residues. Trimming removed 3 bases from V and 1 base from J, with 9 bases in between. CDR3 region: CASSFGEGNYGYTF. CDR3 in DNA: TGTGCCAGCAGTTTCGGGGAGGGTAACTATGGCTACACCTTC.

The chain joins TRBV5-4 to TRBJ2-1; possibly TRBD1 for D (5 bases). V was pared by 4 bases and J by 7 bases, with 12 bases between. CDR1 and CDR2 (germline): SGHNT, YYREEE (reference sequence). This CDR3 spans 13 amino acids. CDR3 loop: CASSQDTPNEQFF. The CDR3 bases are TGTGCCAGCAGCCAGGACACCCCAAATGAGCAGTTCTTC.

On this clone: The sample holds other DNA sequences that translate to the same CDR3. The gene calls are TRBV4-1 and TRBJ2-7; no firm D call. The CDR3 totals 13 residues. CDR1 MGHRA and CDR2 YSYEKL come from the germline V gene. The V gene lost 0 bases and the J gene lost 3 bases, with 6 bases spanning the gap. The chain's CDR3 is CASSQESRYEQYF. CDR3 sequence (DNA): TGCGCCAGCAGCCAAGAAAGTCGCTACGAGCAGTACTTC.

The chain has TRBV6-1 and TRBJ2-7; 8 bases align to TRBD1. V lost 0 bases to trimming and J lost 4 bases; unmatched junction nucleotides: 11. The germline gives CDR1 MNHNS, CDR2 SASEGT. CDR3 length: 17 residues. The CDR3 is CASSEALDRGGSYEQYF. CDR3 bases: TGTGCCAGCAGTGAAGCGCTCGACAGGGGTGGTTCGTACGAGCAGTACTTC.

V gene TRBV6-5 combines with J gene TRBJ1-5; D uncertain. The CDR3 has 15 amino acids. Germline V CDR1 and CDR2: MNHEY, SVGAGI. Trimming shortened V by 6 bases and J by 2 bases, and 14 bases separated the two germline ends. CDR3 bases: TGTGCCAGCAGCCCCATGGCTTGGGGCAATCAGCCCCAGCATTTT. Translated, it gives CASSPMAWGNQPQHF.

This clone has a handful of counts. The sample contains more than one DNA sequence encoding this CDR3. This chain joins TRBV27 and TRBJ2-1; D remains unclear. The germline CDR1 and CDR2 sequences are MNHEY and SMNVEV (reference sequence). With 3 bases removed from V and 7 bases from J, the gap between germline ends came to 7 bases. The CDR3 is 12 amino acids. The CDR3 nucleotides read TGTGCCAGCAGTTTTCCCGGGAATGAGCAGTTCTTC. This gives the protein CASSFPGNEQFF.

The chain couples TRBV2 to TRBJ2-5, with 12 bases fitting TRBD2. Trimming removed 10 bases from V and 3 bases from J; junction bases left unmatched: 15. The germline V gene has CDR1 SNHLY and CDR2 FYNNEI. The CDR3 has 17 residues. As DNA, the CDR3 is TGTGCCACCAAACGACTGACTAGCGGGAGCCTGGAAGAGACCCAGTACTTC. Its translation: CATKRLTSGSLEETQYF.

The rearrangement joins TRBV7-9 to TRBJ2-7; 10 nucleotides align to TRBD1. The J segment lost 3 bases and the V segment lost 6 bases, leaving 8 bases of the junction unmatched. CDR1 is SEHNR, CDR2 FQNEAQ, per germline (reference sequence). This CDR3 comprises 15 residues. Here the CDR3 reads CASSFPGQGFYEQYF. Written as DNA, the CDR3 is TGTGCCAGCAGTTTCCCGGGACAGGGGTTCTACGAGCAGTACTTC.

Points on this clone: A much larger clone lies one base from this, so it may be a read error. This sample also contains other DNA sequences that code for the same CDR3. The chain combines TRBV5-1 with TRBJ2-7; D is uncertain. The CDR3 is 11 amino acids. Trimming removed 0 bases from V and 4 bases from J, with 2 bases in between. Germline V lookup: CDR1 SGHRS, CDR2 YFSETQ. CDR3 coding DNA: TGCGCCAGCAGCTTGGAGTACGAGCAGTACTTC. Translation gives CASSLEYEQYF.

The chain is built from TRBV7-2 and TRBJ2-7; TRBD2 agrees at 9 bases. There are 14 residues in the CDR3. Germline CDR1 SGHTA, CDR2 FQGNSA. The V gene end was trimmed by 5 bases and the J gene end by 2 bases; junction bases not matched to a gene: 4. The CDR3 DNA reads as TGTGCCAGCAGCCCTCTAGCGGGGACCTACGAGCAGTACTTC. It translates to CASSPLAGTYEQYF.